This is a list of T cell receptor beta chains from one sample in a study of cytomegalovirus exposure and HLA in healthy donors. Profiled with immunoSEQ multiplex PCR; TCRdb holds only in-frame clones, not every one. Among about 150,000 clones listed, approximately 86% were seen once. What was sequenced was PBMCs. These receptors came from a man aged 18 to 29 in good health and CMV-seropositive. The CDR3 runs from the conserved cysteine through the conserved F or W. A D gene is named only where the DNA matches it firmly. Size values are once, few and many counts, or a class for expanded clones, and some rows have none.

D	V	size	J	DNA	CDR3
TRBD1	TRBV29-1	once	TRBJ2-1	TGCAGCGAGAATACAGGGGGCGATGAGCAGTTCTTC	CSENTGGDEQFF
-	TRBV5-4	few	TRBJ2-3	TGTGCCAGCAGCTTAGAGCCCACAGATACGCAGTATTTT	CASSLEPTDTQYF
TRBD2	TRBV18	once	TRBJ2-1	TGTGCCAGCTCACTTTCCCGGGAGGGGAACAATGAGCAGTTCTTC	CASSLSREGNNEQFF
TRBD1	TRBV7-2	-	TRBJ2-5	TGTGCCAGCAGCTGGGACAGGGGGGAAGAGACCCAGTACTTC	CASSWDRGEETQYF
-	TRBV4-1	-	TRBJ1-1	TGCGCCAGCAGCCAAGCCAACGATGTATCGGACACTGAAGCTTTCTTT	CASSQANDVSDTEAFF
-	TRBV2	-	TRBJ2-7	TGTGCCAGCAGTTTTACTTCCTCCTACGAGCAGTACTTC	CASSFTSSYEQYF
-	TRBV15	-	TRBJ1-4	TGTGCCACCAGCAGAAACTTAGGGGCTGATGCAACTAATGAAAAACTGTTTTTT	CATSRNLGADATNEKLFF
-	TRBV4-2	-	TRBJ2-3	TGTGCCAGCAGCCGGCCCTTAGGGGGTGGGGCAGATACGCAGTATTTT	CASSRPLGGGADTQYF
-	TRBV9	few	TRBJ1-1	TGTGCCAGCGGGAGGGTGAACACTGAAGCTTTCTTT	CASGRVNTEAFF
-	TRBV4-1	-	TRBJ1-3	TGCGCCAGCAGCCAAGACCGGGCGGGAAGCTCTGGAAACACCATATATTTT	CASSQDRAGSSGNTIYF
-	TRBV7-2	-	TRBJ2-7	TGTGCCAGCAGCCTTAGTGGGAGTGTACCCCGATACGAGCAGTACTTC	CASSLSGSVPRYEQYF
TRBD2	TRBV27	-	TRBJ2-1	TGTGCCAGCAGTTTATATTTTGGCGGGAGGGCCTACAATGAGCAGTTCTTC	CASSLYFGGRAYNEQFF
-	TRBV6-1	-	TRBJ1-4	TGTGCCAGCAGTGGGGGCCCTAATGAAAAACTGTTTTTT	CASSGGPNEKLFF
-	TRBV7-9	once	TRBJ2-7	TGTGCCAGCAGCCCAGAGGAGGGTAGGTTAGAATACGAGCAGTACTTC	CASSPEEGRLEYEQYF
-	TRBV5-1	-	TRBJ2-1	TGCGCCAGCAGCTTGACAGGGGGGGTTAATGAGCAGTTCTTC	CASSLTGGVNEQFF
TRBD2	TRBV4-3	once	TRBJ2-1	TGCGCCAGCAGCCCTGGGACTAGCGGGGACTCCTACAATGAGCAGTTCTTC	CASSPGTSGDSYNEQFF
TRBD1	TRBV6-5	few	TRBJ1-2	TGTGCCAGCAGCCCTTATAGGGACAGGGGCTATGGCTACACCTTC	CASSPYRDRGYGYTF
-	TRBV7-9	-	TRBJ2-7	TGTGCCAGCACCCTGGCCGGGGTTGGCGAGCAGTACTTC	CASTLAGVGEQYF
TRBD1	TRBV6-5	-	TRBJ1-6	TGTGCCAGCAGTTACGGGACAGGGAATTCACCCCTCCACTTT	CASSYGTGNSPLHF
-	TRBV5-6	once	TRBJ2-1	TGTGCCAGCAGCCGTAGCGGAAGCTCCTACAATGAGCAGTTCTTC	CASSRSGSSYNEQFF
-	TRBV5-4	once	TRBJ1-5	TGTGCCAGCAGCTTGATAACACAGGAGAATCAGCCCCAGCATTTT	CASSLITQENQPQHF